One sample yielded the 6 T cell receptor beta chains listed below, sequenced in a study of blood T cells in healthy people across ages. Through a sample-barcoded 5' primer and a J-beta primer mix, a second PCR was run for roughly 6 to 11 cycles. TCRdb itself ran the 5' RACE reads through MiXCR, one entry per CDR3 protein. This sample has around 1,000,000 distinct CDR3 sequences, with around 25% found just once. These sequences were also reported in another study, on T cells of mothers and their children.

The sequencing sample was made of blood. Receptors originate from a girl aged 2 to 9 in good health.

This clonotype showed up just a few times. J is TRBJ2-6 and V is TRBV6-5; weak D call: TRBD1 (6 bases). V lost 8 bases and J lost 0, with 11 bases in between. Germline assignment: CDR1 MNHEY and CDR2 SVGAGI. The CDR3 is 15 residues long. CDR3 in amino acids: CASGGFSSGANVLTF. CDR3 nucleotides: TGTGCCAGCGGGGGCTTTAGCTCTGGGGCCAACGTCCTGACTTTC.

This clonotype was counted only a few times. The chain couples TRBV7-3 to TRBJ1-1; D remains unclear. The V gene's germline CDR1 is SGHTA and CDR2 FQGTGA. Deletions cut 8 bases from V and 4 bases from J, with 17 bases between. The length of the CDR3 is 14 residues. CDR3 residues: CASGLPGLSTEAFF. Here the CDR3 DNA reads TGTGCCAGCGGCCTACCGGGATTGAGCACTGAAGCTTTCTTT.

In its sample, this clonotype was seen a few times. The rearrangement joins TRBV4-1 to TRBJ2-5; D is unresolved. The J call may be incorrect, as the DNA end agrees better with TRBJ2-7. The CDR3 runs 13 residues. The germline CDR1 and CDR2 sequences are MGHRA and YSYEKL. The CDR3 sequence: CASSHAEYYEQYF. The DNA of the CDR3 is TGCGCCAGCAGCCATGCGGAATACTACGAGCAGTACTTC.

This chain links TRBV29-1 with TRBJ1-2; D is unresolved. The CDR3 runs to 12 residues. Trimming cost V 3 bases and J 7 bases, with 12 bases left between them. Germline CDR1 and CDR2: SQVTM and ANQGSEA. Written as DNA, the CDR3 is TGCAGCGTTGAGAATGGGGTTGGTGGCTACACCTTC. Protein product: CSVENGVGGYTF.

This clonotype was seen more than once but under ten times. The gene calls are TRBV9 and TRBJ1-2, with D maybe TRBD1 (5 bases). This CDR3 comprises 12 residues. Germline V lookup: CDR1 SGDLS, CDR2 YYNGEE. Trimming left V 1 base short and J 13 bases short, with 14 bases between. CDR3 amino acids: CASSVRDDLVTF. CDR3 nucleotide sequence: TGTGCCAGCAGCGTACGGGACGATTTAGTCACCTTC.

This clonotype was observed once. The CDR3 DNA reads as TGTGCCAGCAGCTTAGAGCGTTGGGGCGAGACCCAGTACTTC. Translating gives CASSLERWGETQYF. The chain carries TRBV7-8 and TRBJ2-5; D may be TRBD1 (5 bases). Germline V CDR1 and CDR2: SGHVS, FQNEAQ. This CDR3 contains 14 residues. Between the trimmed V and J ends, which lost 1 base and 5 bases, there was a span of 11 bases.